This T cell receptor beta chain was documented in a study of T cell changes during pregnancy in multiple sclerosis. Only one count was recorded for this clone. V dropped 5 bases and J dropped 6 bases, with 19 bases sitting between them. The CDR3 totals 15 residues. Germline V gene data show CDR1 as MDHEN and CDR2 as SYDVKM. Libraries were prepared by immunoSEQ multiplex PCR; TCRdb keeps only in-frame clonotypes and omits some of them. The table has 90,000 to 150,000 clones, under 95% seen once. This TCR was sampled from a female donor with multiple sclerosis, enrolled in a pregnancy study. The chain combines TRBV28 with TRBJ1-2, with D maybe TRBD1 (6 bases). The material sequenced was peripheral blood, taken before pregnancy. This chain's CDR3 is CASSLLLNRVNGYTF. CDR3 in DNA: TGTGCCAGCAGTCTCCTCTTAAACAGGGTCAATGGCTACACCTTC.